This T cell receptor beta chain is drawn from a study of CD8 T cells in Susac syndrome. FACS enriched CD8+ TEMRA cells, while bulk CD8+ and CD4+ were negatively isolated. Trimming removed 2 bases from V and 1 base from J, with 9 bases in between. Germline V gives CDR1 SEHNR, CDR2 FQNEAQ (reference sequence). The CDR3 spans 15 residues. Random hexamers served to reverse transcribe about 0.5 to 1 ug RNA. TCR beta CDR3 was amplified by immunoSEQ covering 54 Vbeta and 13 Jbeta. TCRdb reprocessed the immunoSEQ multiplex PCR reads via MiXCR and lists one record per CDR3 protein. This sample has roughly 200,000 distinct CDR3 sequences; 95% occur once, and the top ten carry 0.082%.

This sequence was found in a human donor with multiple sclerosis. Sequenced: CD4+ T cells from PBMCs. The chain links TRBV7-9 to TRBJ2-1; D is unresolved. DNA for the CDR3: TGTGCCAGCAGCTTACAGCCGGGTTCCTACAATGAGCAGTTCTTC. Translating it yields CASSLQPGSYNEQFF.